This paragraph covers one T cell receptor (beta chain) sequence. The antigen is undetermined. The method was immunoSEQ multiplex PCR; TCRdb's version includes in-frame clones alone and lacks a portion of them. The sample comprises 70,000 or so clones, approximately 88% of which are singletons, and around 20% rests with the top ten. This entry belongs to a study of T cell responses to AZD1222 COVID-19 vaccine. Study-level background: It was second doses at about 4 or about 12 weeks that were pooled. Points from the study as a whole: Baseline testing showed seropositivity in only six or seven AZD1222 recipients.

Per the germline V gene, CDR1 is LNHDA and CDR2 is SQIVND (reference sequence). Deletions cut 1 base from V and 6 bases from J, with 4 bases between. The CDR3 runs 11 residues. Here the sequenced sample was peripheral blood, taken on day 0 of AZD1222 vaccination. The sequence was obtained from an adult in good health. V is TRBV19 and J is TRBJ2-7, with D unresolved. CDR3 protein: CASSIGVEQYF. The CDR3 DNA reads TGTGCCAGTAGTATAGGGGTCGAGCAGTACTTC.